This T cell receptor (beta chain) appears in the sequencing data of a study of blood T cell repertoires in COVID-19. Study background: In each case, the material was cDNA or gDNA derived from T cells, B-cell-depleted T cells, or PBMCs.

Enrollees, about 18 to 95 years old, lived in approximately 25 US areas. Researchers sorted participants into cohorts using their self-reported clinical history. Study processing details: Using reference gene primer amplification, nucleated cell counts were estimated. The protocol was immunoSEQ multiplex PCR, while the TCRdb copy is restricted to in-frame clones and leaves out a portion. V and J calls plus clone size are reproduced from that table; the DNA served to infer D and trimming. The sample lists approximately 160,000 clones; approximately 80% were seen once. There are 13 residues in the CDR3. Between the trimmed V and J ends, which lost 6 bases and 11 bases, there was a span of 19 bases.

The sequence derives from a woman aged 45-65 years who had recovered from COVID-19. This chain links TRBV12-3 or TRBV12-4 with TRBJ1-1, with D uncertain. Specimen: PBMCs or T cells enriched from blood (not recorded which). The CDR3 here is CASRLQDSSGAFF. The CDR3 nucleotides read TGTGCCAGCAGACTCCAGGACTCTTCGGGGGCTTTCTTT.